Listed here are 9 T cell receptor beta chains from one sample, sequenced in a study of metastatic and nonmetastatic thyroid tumors. TCRdb reassembled clones from the PCR reads with MiXCR. The sample shows almost 7,500 clones, under 30% of them seen only once. No treatment of any kind had been given to any patient before thyroid surgery. Sequencing was carried out using adjacent normal tissue. The receptors shown here come from a male donor with papillary thyroid cancer or a benign thyroid nodule (not recorded which). Some clones in this sample may be carry-over from other donors' samples.

The CDR3 here is CASRVDRGTGELFF. DNA for the CDR3: TGTGCCAGCAGGGTGGACAGGGGCACCGGGGAGCTGTTTTTT. The chain joins TRBV6-1 to TRBJ2-2; 9 positions agree with TRBD1. Germline V gene data show CDR1 as MNHNS and CDR2 as SASEGT. The CDR3 sequence is 14 residues long. V dropped 6 bases and J dropped 4; count of bases not matched to a gene: 3.

This chain links TRBV5-1 with TRBJ1-2; D gene unclear. Trimming removed 0 bases at V and 8 bases at J, with 8 bases between. The CDR3 is 12 residues long. Germline V CDR1 and CDR2: SGHRS, YFSETQ. The CDR3 DNA follows: TGCGCCAGCAGCTTGGACGGGAAGGGCTACACCTTC. Translating gives CASSLDGKGYTF.

This clone occurred once. The V gene is TRBV20-1, the J gene TRBJ2-3, with 8 nucleotides matching TRBD2. CDR1 and CDR2 (germline): DFQATT, SNEGSKA (reference sequence). The ends lost 6 bases at V and 2 bases at J; junction bases unmatched: 10. The CDR3 extends over 15 amino acids. The CDR3 protein is CSASRGGFLTDTQYF. For the CDR3, the DNA is TGCAGTGCCAGCCGCGGGGGGTTTCTCACAGATACGCAGTATTTT.

The gene calls are TRBV28 and TRBJ2-2, with 10 bases that match TRBD2. The CDR3 has 16 amino acids. V shed 4 bases and J 4 bases; nucleotides not matched to a gene: 6. Per the germline V gene, CDR1 is MDHEN and CDR2 is SYDVKM. The CDR3 sequence is CASSSPLAGATGELFF. CDR3 nucleotide sequence: TGTGCCAGCAGTTCCCCCCTAGCGGGAGCCACCGGGGAGCTGTTTTTT. The full variable domain, rest sourced from reference TRBV28 and TRBJ2-2, is DVKVTQSSRYLVKRTGEKVFLECVQDMDHENMFWYRQDPGLGLRLIYFSYDVKMKEKGDIPEGYSVSREKKERFSLILESASTNQTSMYLCASSSPLAGATGELFFGEGSRLTVL.

This clone was counted a few times. The DNA for the CDR3 is TGTGCCAGCTCCGACCCTGCCGGGGAGCTGTTTTTT. Residues: CASSDPAGELFF. The chain links TRBV25-1 to TRBJ2-2; D is uncertain. Germline V gives CDR1 MGHDK, CDR2 SYGVNS. The V gene lost 8 bases and the J gene lost 6 bases, with 10 bases spanning the gap. The CDR3 is 12 residues long.

This clone has only a few counts. CDR3 loop: CASSSTSGGTGAQYF. The CDR3 nucleotides are TGTGCCAGCAGCTCGACTAGCGGTGGAACGGGGGCGCAGTATTTT. J is TRBJ2-3 and V is TRBV12-3 or TRBV12-4; 9 bases fit TRBD2. The trim removed 6 bases at V and 10 bases at J, leaving 14 bases unmatched. There are 15 residues in the CDR3.

In its sample, this clone ranks as medium-sized. This sequence joins TRBV11-2 and TRBJ2-7; 7 bases agree with TRBD2. Trimming removed 0 bases from V and 2 bases from J; junction bases left unmatched: 4. This CDR3 spans 15 amino acids. Germline V gene sequence: CDR1 SGHAT, CDR2 FQNNGV. The CDR3 region is CASSLEGRATYEQYF. In DNA form, the CDR3 reads TGTGCCAGCAGCTTAGAAGGGAGGGCAACCTACGAGCAGTACTTC.

By sample share, this clone is medium-sized. The V gene is TRBV10-3, the J gene TRBJ2-7, with TRBD1 matching 7 bases. Trimming removed 8 bases from V and 6 bases from J; junction bases left unmatched: 4. Germline V gene lookup returns CDR1 ENHRY and CDR2 SYGVKD. The CDR3 has 11 amino acids. CDR3 coding DNA: TGTGCCATCGGGACAGTGAGCGAGCAGTACTTC. This sequence encodes CAIGTVSEQYF.

This chain connects TRBV11-2 to TRBJ2-1; 10 bases fit TRBD2. Germline loops: CDR1 SGHAT, CDR2 FQNNGV. V lost 5 bases to trimming and J lost 3 bases; unmatched junction nucleotides: 10. This CDR3 comprises 17 residues. The chain's CDR3 is CASSTGLAVAGYNEQFF. The CDR3 nucleotides are TGTGCCAGCAGCACCGGACTAGCGGTAGCGGGCTACAATGAGCAGTTCTTC.